This is a list of T cell receptor beta chains from one sample in a study of regulatory T cells in long-lasting Graves disease. Via MiXCR, TCRdb re-called the multiplex PCR reads, giving one row per CDR3 protein. The sample has roughly 440,000 distinct CDR3 sequences; about 17% are singletons. These data also featured in a second study, about T cells in Graves' hyperthyroidism and ophthalmopathy.

The sequenced sample was peripheral blood mononuclear cells (PBMCs), obtained at new diagnosis, from a patient treated with antithyroid drugs. Source of these receptors: a woman between 18 and 29 years old with Graves disease. CDR3s include the opening cysteine and the closing phenylalanine or tryptophan. A D gene is named only where the DNA matches it firmly. Clone size is stated in some rows and not others, as once, few, many or a class when expanded.

clone size | J gene | D gene | V gene | CDR3 DNA | CDR3 protein
many | TRBJ1-5 | . | TRBV7-2 | TGTGCCAGCAGCTTACAGGGAACAAGCAATCAGCCCCAGCATTTT | CASSLQGTSNQPQHF
. | TRBJ2-7 | . | TRBV28 | TGTGCCAGCAGTTTAGGGCCACTAGAGCCCTACGAGCAGTACTTC | CASSLGPLEPYEQYF
. | TRBJ2-7 | TRBD2 | TRBV10-2 | TGCGCCAGCAGTGAGTCGGGGGGGAACTACGAGCAGTACTTC | CASSESGGNYEQYF
many | TRBJ2-1 | . | TRBV12-3/TRBV12-4 | TGTGCCAGCAATCACCGTAGATCGGGACACAATGAGCAGTTCTTC | CASNHRRSGHNEQFF
many | TRBJ2-7 | TRBD1 | TRBV11-2 | TGTGCCAGCAGAGGACAGGCCTACGAGCAGTACTTC | CASRGQAYEQYF
. | TRBJ1-5 | . | TRBV4-2 | TGTGCCAGCAGCCAAGATGAAGTCGTGACTCGGTGGGCACAGGGCAATCAGCCCCAGCATTTT | CASSQDEVVTRWAQGNQPQHF
few | TRBJ2-7 | . | TRBV28 | TGTGCCAGCAGTTATGGACCCGGGACACCTTCCTACGAGCAGTACTTC | CASSYGPGTPSYEQYF
many | TRBJ1-1 | . | TRBV11-2 | TGTGCCAGCAGAACCTGGCAGGGCGAGGACACTGAAGCTTTCTTT | CASRTWQGEDTEAFF
many | TRBJ2-1 | TRBD2 | TRBV7-9 | TGTGCCAGCAGCTTAGCGGGAGGGCCAGGGCAGCAGTTCTTC | CASSLAGGPGQQFF
few | TRBJ2-7 | . | TRBV10-2 | TGCGCCAGCACCAGACCTGCAGGGGGGTACTACGAGCAGTACTTC | CASTRPAGGYYEQYF
. | TRBJ1-6 | . | TRBV6-1 | TGTGCCAGCAGTGAAGTTGGGGGCGTAAGTCGTTCACCCCTCCACTTT | CASSEVGGVSRSPLHF
once | TRBJ2-7 | . | TRBV6-2/TRBV6-3 | TGTGCCAGCAGGGCAATCTCCGGGACGACCGAATACGAGCAGTACTTC | CASRAISGTTEYEQYF
many | TRBJ2-1 | TRBD2 | TRBV6-4 | TGTGCCAGCAGTGACTCGACTAGCGGGAGCAATGAGCAGTTCTTC | CASSDSTSGSNEQFF
few | TRBJ2-5 | TRBD1 | TRBV6-1 | TGTGCCAGCAGCCGACAGGGAGAATACGAGACCCAGTACTTC | CASSRQGEYETQYF
many | TRBJ2-7 | . | TRBV20-1 | TGCAGTGCTAGCGCAGACTACGAGCAGTACTTC | CSASADYEQYF